Listed below are T cell receptor beta chains from one sample, sequenced in a study of blood T cell repertoires in COVID-19. TCRdb keeps only in-frame clones here, not all; method: immunoSEQ multiplex PCR. This table holds fewer than 350,000 clones, roughly 88% found once. The sequencing input was PBMCs or T cells enriched from blood (not recorded which). The receptors were gathered from a woman aged 40 to 49 with acute COVID-19. CDR3s include the opening cysteine and the closing phenylalanine or tryptophan.

j_call v_call cdr3_aa
TRBJ2-7 TRBV4-1 CASSRPGQGAYEQYF
TRBJ2-5 TRBV5-1 CASSLEGSGGQETQYF
TRBJ2-1 TRBV12-3/TRBV12-4 CASSSSTSEQFF
TRBJ1-1 TRBV5-1 CASSSEILNTEAFF
TRBJ1-6 TRBV7-2 CASSLVSGFDSPLHF
TRBJ1-2 TRBV24-1 CATSGKSIRCRVGYGYTF
TRBJ2-2 TRBV4-2 CASSQAPSGGAWERTGELFF
TRBJ1-1 TRBV18 CASSPPSGGAFF
TRBJ1-5 TRBV7-9 CASSLSNSNQPQHF
TRBJ1-1 TRBV12-3/TRBV12-4 CASSAPGEAFF
TRBJ2-7 TRBV28 CASSTGEQISYEQYF
TRBJ1-1 TRBV7-2 CASSRGQLNTEAFF
TRBJ2-2 TRBV4-2 CASSQDGTSGSTGELFF
TRBJ2-2 TRBV7-2 CASSLESGRGAGELFF
TRBJ1-6 TRBV30 CAWSPVRLGAAYNSPLHF
TRBJ2-7 TRBV28 CASSSDRIPPYEQYF
TRBJ2-1 TRBV7-9 CASSFVRGGYNEQFF
TRBJ2-7 TRBV5-8 CASSRYGGREQYF
TRBJ1-2 TRBV7-2 CASSTGGFYGYTF